This note documents a single T cell receptor beta chain sequence. Its antigen is not identified. The data originate from a study of T cell responses to AZD1222 COVID-19 vaccine. The repertoire was sequenced with immunoSEQ multiplex PCR; TCRdb's copy has only in-frame clones and lacks some. The sample contains under 150,000 clones, more than 75% of which appear only once. Study-level results: Just 5 or 6 AZD1222 recipients tested seropositive at baseline. Close to half of spike-specific TCRs reportedly recognize unmutated variant regions. The donor cohort was predominantly white British with a female majority, and clonal diversity may have been underestimated.

This CDR3 comprises 17 residues. Deletions cut 2 bases from V and 8 bases from J, with 22 bases between. Germline V gives CDR1 SGHTA, CDR2 FQGNSA. This receptor was obtained from an adult in good health. The specimen comprised peripheral blood, sampled on day 0 of AZD1222 vaccination. This chain connects TRBV7-2 to TRBJ2-1; possible D gene TRBD1, 7 bases. For the CDR3, the DNA is TGTGCCAGCAGCTTATTCGGGGACAGCCCCTCGGGGGATGAGCAGTTCTTC. Its protein product is CASSLFGDSPSGDEQFF.